This passage covers 7 T cell receptor beta chains from one sample sequenced in a study of blood T cell repertoires in COVID-19. The table came from immunoSEQ multiplex PCR; TCRdb's copy has only in-frame clones and leaves some out. Seen here are about 200,000 clones, 80% to 90% observed once, and the top ten hold under 15%. What was sequenced was peripheral blood. The source of these receptors is a human donor in a cohort sampled during active COVID-19.

The chain joins TRBV7-6 to TRBJ2-1, with 11 bases lining up with TRBD2. V was clipped by 3 bases and J by 6 bases; unmatched bases: 1. CDR3 length: 14 amino acids. Per germline, CDR1 SGHVS and CDR2 FNYEAQ. Written as DNA, the CDR3 is TGTGCCAGCAGCTTCGGACTAGCGGGCAATGAGCAGTTCTTC. It encodes CASSFGLAGNEQFF.

This sequence joins TRBV27 and TRBJ2-2, with TRBD1 as a possible D gene (5 bases). The CDR3 is 17 amino acids. The V gene's germline CDR1 is MNHEY and CDR2 SMNVEV (reference sequence). V lost 4 bases and J lost 2, with 17 bases in between. This CDR3 is CASSSGYGRVNTGELFF. As DNA, the CDR3 is TGTGCCAGCAGTTCTGGATACGGCAGGGTAAACACCGGGGAGCTGTTTTTT.

The chain is built from TRBV18 and TRBJ1-1, with TRBD1 identical over 8 bases. The germline gives CDR1 KGHSH, CDR2 LQKENI. Unmatched junction bases numbered 11, after V lost 4 bases and J lost 4 bases. The length of the CDR3 is 16 residues. CDR3 protein: CASSLGTGVSRTEAFF. The CDR3 DNA sequence: TGTGCCAGCTCACTCGGGACAGGTGTCTCTCGCACTGAAGCTTTCTTT.

On this clone itself: Distinct nucleotide sequences in the sample also encode this CDR3. The chain couples TRBV28 to TRBJ1-5, with TRBD1 matching 7 bases. This CDR3 is 14 amino acids long. With 6 bases clipped from V and 2 bases from J, the junction kept 4 bases outside the gene matches. CDR1 is MDHEN and CDR2 is SYDVKM in the germline V gene. The CDR3 loop is CASSLTGGNQPQHF. In DNA, the CDR3 is TGTGCCAGCAGCCTAACAGGGGGCAATCAGCCCCAGCATTTT.

This clone is a singleton in its sample. The junction shows a germline mismatch at one end, possibly a read error. The genes are TRBV27 and TRBJ1-6, with 11 bases aligning to TRBD1. The germline V gene encodes CDR1 MNHEY and CDR2 SMNVEV (reference sequence). This CDR3 contains 17 residues. CDR3: CASSLTRTGGYSSPLHF. The CDR3 bases are TGTGCCAGCAGTCTCACCCGGACAGGGGGCTATAGTTCACCCCTCCACTTT.

The chain joins TRBV7-8 to TRBJ1-3; the match to TRBD1 covers 9 bases. The CDR3 runs 16 residues. J lost 2 bases, V lost 1 base, and 3 bases had no gene match. Germline V gene sequence: CDR1 SGHVS, CDR2 FQNEAQ. The CDR3 sequence: CASSLVTGGPGNTIYF. DNA for the CDR3: TGTGCCAGCAGCTTAGTTACAGGGGGCCCTGGAAACACCATATATTTT. Full variable domain (outside the CDR3, taken from reference TRBV7-8 and TRBJ1-3): GAGVSQSPRYKVAKRGQDVALRCDPISGHVSLFWYQQALGQGPEFLTYFQNEAQLDKSGLPSDRFFAERPEGSVSTLKIQRTQQEDSAVYLCASSLVTGGPGNTIYFGEGSWLTVV.

V is TRBV7-9 and J is TRBJ2-7; 7 nucleotides align to TRBD2. CDR1 SEHNR and CDR2 FQNEAQ come from the germline V gene (reference sequence). The CDR3 is made up of 15 amino acids. V lost 3 bases to trimming and J lost 2 bases; unmatched junction nucleotides: 7. CDR3 coding DNA: TGTGCCAGCAGCTTCTCAACGGGAGGCCCCTACGAGCAGTACTTC. It encodes CASSFSTGGPYEQYF. The variable domain in full, with the rest retrieved from reference TRBV7-9 and TRBJ2-7, is DTGVSQNPRHKITKRGQNVTFRCDPISEHNRLYWYRQTLGQGPEFLTYFQNEAQLEKSRLLSDRFSAERPKGSFSTLEIQRTEQGDSAMYLCASSFSTGGPYEQYFGPGTRLTVT.